Reported below is one T cell receptor (beta chain). A single count supports this clone. Its antigen remains undetermined. It has no much larger one-base neighbor in the sample; base qualities were not kept. The library came from the immunoSEQ multiplex PCR assay. For the multiplex PCR, a mixture combining 60 forward primers for TCR Vbeta segments and 13 reverse primers for TCR Jbeta segments was used. A multiplex PCR assay on genomic DNA amplified the CDR3 region of rearranged TCR beta genes. The amplified TCR beta libraries were sequenced on the Illumina HiSeq System as 87-base-pair reads. In the source study's methods: A later analysis counted approximately 84 million unique TCR beta chains across the 666 repertoires, and around 9.9 million of these chains were shared by at least two donors. Raw reads were error-corrected and collapsed into unique sequences with a nearest-neighbor algorithm that merged closely related sequences to remove PCR and sequencing errors. V, D and J gene segments were assigned by aligning CDR3 sequences to IMGT reference sequences. For a sequence to be retained, at least a six-nucleotide match to both a V gene segment and a J gene segment was required. Rearrangements were called productive when the CDR3 lacked stop codons and stayed in frame with V and J; all others were non-productive. CDR3 was defined according to IMGT convention as the region running from the second conserved V-encoded cysteine to the conserved J-encoded phenylalanine. The earlier analysis of 500 to 650 of the donors excluded any sequence lacking an unambiguous match to a single V gene segment. An earlier analysis of a few hundred of the donors classified V segments as functional when productive rearrangements were above 56.7% and as segregating when the standard deviation between donors was above 5%. A statistical classification framework was built for diagnosing cytomegalovirus status from the catalog of TCR beta chain sequences. In a later analysis, TCR nucleotide sequences were compared against IMGT/GENE-DB human TR gene sequences so that V and J genes could be assigned. In a later analysis, CDR3 sequences and most-parsimonious VDJ recombination scenarios were assigned using the TCRdist pipeline. In a later analysis, each TCR beta chain was defined by its CDR3 amino acid sequence together with its V-gene family, and reads without a unique V-gene family were excluded. In a later analysis, around 650 highly shared, low-generation-probability nucleotide sequences were removed to address suspected cross-contamination and a sequencing artifact. For each public chain, a later analysis derived a clonal expansion index from normalized ranks of inferred template counts within each repertoire. A later analysis computed generation probabilities with a VDJ recombination model fitted to out-of-frame rearrangements, and checked the results against IGoR. Hypergeometric tests were used in a later analysis to score TCR-TCR, TCR-HLA and TCR-CMV co-occurrence, with a repertoire-size bias correction applied to the TCR pairs. In a later analysis, false discovery rates were estimated by permuting HLA or CMV assignments 20 times. A later analysis grouped co-occurring TCRs with DBSCAN, adding TCRdist sequence similarity when clustering within HLA-allele-positive subsets. For co-occurrence clustering, repertoires with fewer than 30,000 or more than 120,000 public chains were excluded, along with roughly 5 repertoires with anomalous nucleotide sharing. Sourced from immuneACCESS, this table was stored by TCRdb with only in-frame sequences that have V and J called. A share of the clones is absent; for the studies checked, an unresolved V gene accounts for under half, and the remainder has no known explanation. Clonal size and the V and J genes are those of that table, whereas D and trimming came from the DNA. The sample table contains roughly 150,000 clones; only one count was recorded for approximately 71% of them. The ten largest clones take up 2% to 2.5% of the sample.

The cohort consisted of 666 healthy bone marrow donors. Cohort members were all nominally healthy when sampled, although unrecorded immune exposures were likely present. The donor tested CMV seronegative and was one of the 352 seronegative cohort members. Every donor gave a peripheral blood sample, and the peripheral blood mononuclear cells from that sample were used for TCR beta sequencing. The Qiagen DNeasy Blood Extraction Kit was used to extract genomic DNA from the blood cell samples. This specimen belongs to a study of cytomegalovirus exposure and HLA in healthy donors (dated by TCRdb to between 2016 and 2019). Background on the whole study: An earlier analysis of roughly 610 of the donors reported 250 to 350 Gb of sequence data and 117 million unique TCR beta sequences obtained from approximately 180 million T cells. A later genetic analysis took genome-wide SNP genotypes for 398 of the 666 donors and used that subset as a discovery cohort. High-throughput TCR immunosequencing, statistical association of individual TCRs with disease status, and machine learning were combined to predict cytomegalovirus infection status. Among around 400 genotyped donors of the cohort, an average of roughly 230,000 unique TCR beta nucleotide sequences was sequenced per donor, of which roughly 18% were non-productive. In an earlier analysis of 587 of the donors, high-throughput TCR beta sequencing was used to judge whether each TCR beta V gene segment behaved as functional or pseudogenic. Roughly 300 gigabases of sequencing data and approximately 92 million unique TCR sequences made up an early release that covered approximately 700 HLA-typed donors. All discovery cohort repertoires had been generated on a single sequencing platform. To study patterns of TCR occurrence, a later analysis re-analyzed previously published TCR beta repertoires from just over 650 donors and added high-resolution HLA genotyping. Using immunosequencing, the study profiled T cell repertoires from roughly 650 subjects and related those repertoires to cytomegalovirus serostatus. HLA typing included class I and class II loci at four-digit resolution. The number of donors typed differed by locus, with 629-630 for A, B, C, DRB1 and DQB1, 522 for DQA1, nearly 610 for DPA1, and approximately 470 for DPB1. Donor age, sex, ethnicity and CMV serostatus were collected together with the repertoire data. Of the roughly 400 genotyped donors, 80% to 90% were placed in the genetic ancestry cluster associated with self-reported Caucasian donors. Besides the first cohort of roughly 640 subjects, a separate validation cohort made up of some 110 different subjects was used. Rather than drawing on any new phenotypic data, the later analysis identified candidate immune exposures from TCR beta sequences and the way those sequences occurred across donors. Several DR-DQ haplotypes were treated as single units for association and clustering because of strong linkage in the cohort. The aim of the study was to test whether cataloging public T cell receptors could identify signatures of past pathogen exposure. Study-wide conclusions, independent of this receptor: When HLA alleles, especially DR and DQ, strongly co-occurred, TCR associations were difficult to assign to individual alleles. According to a later analysis, parvovirus B19, influenza, CMV and Epstein-Barr virus appeared linked to several top co-occurrence clusters. Compared with equally common non-associated chains, HLA-associated TCR beta chains in a later analysis were more clonally expanded and had lower generation probabilities. Compared with the approximately 600-donor mean, donors in an Asian-associated ancestry cluster had fewer N-insertions in productive TCRs, according to a later genetic analysis. Because counts were too low, roughly 17 rarely observed V segments, including chromosome 9 orphons, were left out of the earlier analysis of about 500 of the donors. The presence/absence analyses assumed that sequencing depth was roughly uniform across donors, and that assumption may not be true. A later analysis associated about 16,000 TCR beta sequences with specific HLA alleles at a false discovery rate of 0.05. Across donors, most TCR sequences were observed very rarely, whereas some public TCRs were present in many individuals. Correlated functional status among segregating V segments might reflect linkage disequilibrium, but an unknown experimental factor could not be ruled out. In a later genetic analysis, a missense DCLRE1C variant was associated with V-gene and J-gene trimming of TCR beta chains, and the association was replicated in an independent cohort. Because the 87-base-pair reads could not distinguish some IMGT-functional V segments, including TRBV6-2 and TRBV6-3, those segments were excluded. For the cohort, immune exposure information was limited to CMV serostatus. A total of 150 to 200 TCR beta chains were listed by the study as associated with cytomegalovirus. Most CMV-associated TCR beta chains appeared to be HLA-restricted in a later analysis, and the HLA associations seemed to be driven largely by CMV exposure. A cluster of highly shared sequence variants was judged likely to be a technical artifact of the sequencing pipeline. According to the authors, the approach could potentially be generalized to other disease states and immunological phenotypes. In a later analysis, TCR association rates were found to vary across HLA loci, with the most associated TCRs seen for DRB1 alleles and the fewest for HLA-C alleles. Cytomegalovirus status was reported to be diagnosed by the classifier with high specificity and sensitivity in both the original and validation cohorts. This cohort had only TCR beta chains sequenced, and the lack of alpha or paired-chain data limited which features could be detected. Because HLA typing was missing for some donors at each locus, association tests included only the typed subset. In an earlier analysis of some 550 of the donors, most TCR beta V segments were observed in productive rearrangements about 87% or about 30% of the time, broadly matching IMGT annotations. In vitro tests confirmed that a few of the cytomegalovirus-associated TCR beta chains recognize cytomegalovirus antigens. A further reported finding was that TCR beta sequences accurately predicted the HLA-A and HLA-B alleles for most subjects in the first cohort.

V trim: 4 bases; J trim: 6 bases; unmatched bases: 6. Taken from the germline V gene (reference sequence), the CDR1 and CDR2 loops are SEHNR and FQNEAQ. The CDR3 runs 15 residues from the cysteine to the phenylalanine. Of the read, only the CDR3 DNA is kept; its 45 bases are in frame from base 1. The sample comprised PBMCs. The sequence was obtained from a man aged 25-45 years in good health and CMV-seronegative. Recombination joined TRBV7-9 with TRBJ2-4, with 10 central nucleotides matching TRBD2. The CDR3 region reads CASSSAGGPGNIQYF. The nucleotide sequence reads as follows: TGTGCCAGCAGCTCAGCGGGAGGGCCTGGAAACATTCAGTACTTC.